The 7 T cell receptor beta chains presented below share a single source sample, sequenced in a study of blood T cell repertoires in COVID-19. The data were produced by immunoSEQ multiplex PCR, yet TCRdb's version contains in-frame clones alone and is incomplete. The data hold 200,000 to 300,000 clones, with about nine tenths observed a single time. Material: peripheral blood. The receptors shown here come from a man aged 25 to 40 with COVID-19, enrolled during active disease.

The chain carries TRBV6-5 and TRBJ2-7, with 7 bases fitting TRBD1. The CDR3 loop spans 14 amino acids. J gave up 1 base and V 6 bases, and 6 bases lay outside the gene matches. In germline, CDR1 is MNHEY, CDR2 SVGAGI. In DNA, the CDR3 is TGTGCCAGCAGGTCGGGACAGAATTCCTACGAGCAGTACTTC. Amino acids: CASRSGQNSYEQYF.

This clone was found once. V gene TRBV10-3 combines with J gene TRBJ2-3, with 8 positions matching TRBD1. Germline-derived CDR1 and CDR2 are ENHRY and SYGVKD. The CDR3 sequence is 16 residues long. Trimming removed 7 bases from V and 2 bases from J; junction bases left unmatched: 11. This CDR3 is CAIKPGTGLITDTQYF. Here the CDR3 DNA reads TGTGCCATCAAGCCCGGGACAGGCTTGATCACAGATACGCAGTATTTT.

The chain uses TRBV9 and TRBJ1-3; 7 bases line up with TRBD1. Germline CDR1 is SGDLS and CDR2 is YYNGEE. Trimming removed 0 bases from V and 12 bases from J; junction bases left unmatched: 3. The CDR3 is 12 residues long. CDR3 protein: CASSVGQGHIYF. The DNA for the CDR3 is TGTGCCAGCAGCGTAGGACAGGGCCACATATATTTT.

The chain recombines TRBV9 with TRBJ2-2; 15 bases agree with TRBD2. The germline gives CDR1 SGDLS, CDR2 YYNGEE. The CDR3 sequence is 18 residues long. V dropped 3 bases and J dropped 3; count of bases not matched to a gene: 6. This chain's CDR3 is CASSDGTSGGWDTGELFF. The CDR3 nucleotides are TGTGCCAGCAGCGATGGGACTAGCGGGGGGTGGGACACCGGGGAGCTGTTTTTT. Using reference TRBV9 and TRBJ2-2 for the parts outside the CDR3, the full variable domain is DSGVTQTPKHLITATGQRVTLRCSPRSGDLSVYWYQQSLDQGLQFLIQYYNGEERAKGNILERFSAQQFPDLHSELNLSSLELGDSALYFCASSDGTSGGWDTGELFFGEGSRLTVL.

J is TRBJ1-2 and V is TRBV9, with TRBD1 matching 7 bases. Germline CDR1 reads SGDLS; CDR2 reads YYNGEE. With V trimmed by 4 bases and J by 7 bases, 7 bases remained unmatched. This CDR3 has 13 amino acids. CDR3 sequence reads: CASSTGQALGYTF. CDR3 nucleotides: TGTGCCAGCAGCACCGGACAGGCCCTTGGCTACACCTTC. Full variable domain (rest looked up from reference TRBV9 and TRBJ1-2): DSGVTQTPKHLITATGQRVTLRCSPRSGDLSVYWYQQSLDQGLQFLIQYYNGEERAKGNILERFSAQQFPDLHSELNLSSLELGDSALYFCASSTGQALGYTFGSGTRLTVV.

This sequence joins TRBV6-4 and TRBJ1-5; D gene uncertain. V gave up 0 bases and J gave up 1 base, with 7 bases separating them. Germline values: CDR1 MRHNA, CDR2 SNTAGT. The CDR3 is made up of 15 amino acids. This CDR3 is CASSDSFQSNQPQHF. The CDR3 DNA follows: TGTGCCAGCAGTGACTCGTTTCAGAGCAATCAGCCCCAGCATTTT.

The rearrangement links TRBV10-2 to TRBJ1-1; a weak D match, TRBD1 (5 bases). Germline lookup yields CDR1 WSHSY and CDR2 SAAADI. This CDR3 region has 12 residues. The V and J ends lost 10 bases and 5 bases respectively, with 14 bases between them. The CDR3 DNA is TGCGCCACCCTGGGGGGGAGGACTGAAGCTTTCTTT. Protein product: CATLGGRTEAFF.